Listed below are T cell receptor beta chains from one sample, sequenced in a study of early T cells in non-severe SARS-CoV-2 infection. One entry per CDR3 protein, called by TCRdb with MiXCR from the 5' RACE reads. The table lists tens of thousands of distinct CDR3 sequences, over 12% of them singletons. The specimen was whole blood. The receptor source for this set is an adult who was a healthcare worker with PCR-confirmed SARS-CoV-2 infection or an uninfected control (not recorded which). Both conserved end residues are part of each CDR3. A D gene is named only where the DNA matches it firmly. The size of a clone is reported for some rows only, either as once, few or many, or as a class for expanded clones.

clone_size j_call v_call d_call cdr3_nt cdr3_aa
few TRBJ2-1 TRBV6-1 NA TGTGCCAGCAGTGAAGAAGCGGGACAATCCCTGGTGCAGTTCTTC CASSEEAGQSLVQFF
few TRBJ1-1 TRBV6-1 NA TGTGCCAGCAGTGAAGGGGCAGGGATGAACACTGAAGCTTTCTTT CASSEGAGMNTEAFF
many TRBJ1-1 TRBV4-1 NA TGCGCCAGCAGCGCCCCGGGCGCAAAAAACACTGAAGCTTTCTTT CASSAPGAKNTEAFF
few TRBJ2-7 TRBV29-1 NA TGCAGCGTTTTGCAGGCCGCCTACGAGCAGTACTTC CSVLQAAYEQYF
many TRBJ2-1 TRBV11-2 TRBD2 TGTGCCAGCAGCACCCGGACTAGCGGGGGGTCCTACAATGAGCAGTTCTTC CASSTRTSGGSYNEQFF
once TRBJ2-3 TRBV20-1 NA TGCAGTGCTAGAGATGGGTCTAGCACAGATACGCAGTATTTT CSARDGSSTDTQYF
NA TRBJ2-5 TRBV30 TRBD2 TGTGCCTGCCGCCTAGCGGGGGGTGAGACCCAGTACTTC CACRLAGGETQYF
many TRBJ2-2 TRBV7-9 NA TGTGCCAGCAGCTTATCATTGGGTTCCGGGGAGCTGTTTTTT CASSLSLGSGELFF
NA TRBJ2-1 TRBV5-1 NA TGCGCCAGCAGCACCGTTGGAGGGTCCGGGGCGGAAGAGCAGTTCTTC CASSTVGGSGAEEQFF
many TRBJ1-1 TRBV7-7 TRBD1 TGTGCTAGCAGCTTAGATTGGATAGCGGGACAGGGGTTAACTGAAGCTTTCTTT CASSLDWIAGQGLTEAFF
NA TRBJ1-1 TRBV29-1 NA TGCAGCGTTGAAGGCGGCAGGGCCGGGCCTGAAGCTTTCTTT CSVEGGRAGPEAFF
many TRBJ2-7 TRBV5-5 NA TGTGCCAGCAGCTCGTGGGCGGGGTATGGTTCCTACGAGCAGTACTTC CASSSWAGYGSYEQYF
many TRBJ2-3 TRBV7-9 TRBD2 TGTGCCAGCAGCGCCGGGACTAGCGGGTGGACAGATACGCAGTATTTT CASSAGTSGWTDTQYF
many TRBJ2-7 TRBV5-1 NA TGCGCCAGCAGCCGACCCGGGACGGACTACGAGCAGTACTTC CASSRPGTDYEQYF
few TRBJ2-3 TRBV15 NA TGTGCCACCAGCAGGGGTATTCCGGGGTTCACAGATACGCAGTATTTT CATSRGIPGFTDTQYF
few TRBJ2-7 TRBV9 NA TGTGCCAGCAGCATCGACTGGGGGAGCTCCTACGAGCAGTACTTC CASSIDWGSSYEQYF
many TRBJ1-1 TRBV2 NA TGTGCCAGCAGTGGCCGATTGGACGAGCCCATGAACACTGAAGCTTTCTTT CASSGRLDEPMNTEAFF
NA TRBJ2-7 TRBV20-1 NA TGCAGTGCCCCGGAGGGGTACGAGCAGTACTTC CSAPEGYEQYF
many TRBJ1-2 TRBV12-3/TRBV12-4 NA TGTGCCAGCACCAAGGGGGGGAACTATGGCTACACCTTC CASTKGGNYGYTF
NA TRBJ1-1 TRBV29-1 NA TGCAGCGTTGGGGCTAGGGAAGCTTTCTTT CSVGAREAFF
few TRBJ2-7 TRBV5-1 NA TGCGCCAGCAGCTTTGATCGGGGGTCCCACGAGCAGTACTTC CASSFDRGSHEQYF
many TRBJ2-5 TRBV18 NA TGTGCCAGCTCACCACTCTCCGAAAACCAAGAGACCCAGTACTTC CASSPLSENQETQYF
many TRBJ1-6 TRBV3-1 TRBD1 TGTGCCAGCAGCCAAGATGGTAGGGGGCCGTTTCGATCACCCCTCCACTTT CASSQDGRGPFRSPLHF
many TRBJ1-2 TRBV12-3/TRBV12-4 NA TGTGCCAGCAGTTCCAGAGATGGCTACACCTTC CASSSRDGYTF
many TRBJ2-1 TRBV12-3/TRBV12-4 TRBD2 TGTGCCAGCACGGGGACTAGCGGGACCTACAATGAGCAGTTCTTC CASTGTSGTYNEQFF
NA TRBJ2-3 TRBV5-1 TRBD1 TGCGCCAGCAGCTCAACAGGGGGTAGCACAGATACGCAGTATTTT CASSSTGGSTDTQYF
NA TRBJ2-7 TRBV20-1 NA TGCAGTGCTAGAGCCCCCGCGGGGACCGATCGGTACGAGCAGTACTTC CSARAPAGTDRYEQYF
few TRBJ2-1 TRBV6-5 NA TGTGCCAGCAGTTACTCTGCAGGGTTGGATGAGCAGTTCTTC CASSYSAGLDEQFF
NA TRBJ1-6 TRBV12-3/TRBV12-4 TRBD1 TGTGCCAGCAGGGACAGGGGCCGGAATTCACCCCTCCACTTT CASRDRGRNSPLHF
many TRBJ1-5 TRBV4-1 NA TGCGCCAGCAGCCAAAAACAGGGAAATCAGCCCCAGCATTTT CASSQKQGNQPQHF
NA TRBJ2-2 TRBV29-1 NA TGCAGCGTCCCAGGGGAGGCCGGGGAGCTGTTTTTT CSVPGEAGELFF
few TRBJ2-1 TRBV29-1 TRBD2 TGCAGCCCTAGGAGCGGGAACAATGAGCAGTTCTTC CSPRSGNNEQFF
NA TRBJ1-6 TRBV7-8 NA TGTGCCAGCAGCTCCATTAGGGAGAATTCACCCCTCCACTTT CASSSIRENSPLHF
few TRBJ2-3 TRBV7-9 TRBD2 TGTGCCAGCAGCCATACCGGGACTAGCGGGGGTCACCGAACAGATACGCAGTATTTT CASSHTGTSGGHRTDTQYF
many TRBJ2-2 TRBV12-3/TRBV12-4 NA TGTGCCAGCAGTCTCAGGGCCCCGAACACCGGGGAGCTGTTTTTT CASSLRAPNTGELFF
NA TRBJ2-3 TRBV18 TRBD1 TGTGCCAGCTCATTCACCTCGACAGGGGGCACAGATACGCAGTATTTT CASSFTSTGGTDTQYF
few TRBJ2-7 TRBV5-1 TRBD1 TGCGCCAGCAGCTTCTCGACAGGGTCCTACGAGCAGTACTTC CASSFSTGSYEQYF
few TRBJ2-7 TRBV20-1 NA TGCAGTGCACGCCCGGGGGGCAGGGGGGAGTACTTC CSARPGGRGEYF
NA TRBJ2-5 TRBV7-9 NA TGTGCCAGCAGCGGCTTAGTAGAGACCCAGTACTTC CASSGLVETQYF
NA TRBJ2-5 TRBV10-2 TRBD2 TGCGCCAGCAAGAGCGGGGGGGCCGGGGAGACCCAGTACTTC CASKSGGAGETQYF
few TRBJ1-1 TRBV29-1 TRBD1 TGCAGCGTGGCCAAAAGGGACAGGGGCCCGCAGAACACTGAAGCTTTCTTT CSVAKRDRGPQNTEAFF
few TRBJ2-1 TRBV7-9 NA TGTGCCAGCAGCTTAGAGGTCGGGGATAACAATGTGCAGTTCTTC CASSLEVGDNNVQFF
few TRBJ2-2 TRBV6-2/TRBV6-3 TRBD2 TGTGCCAGCACACCTCATATAGCGGGGGGACACACCGGGGAGCTGTTTTTT CASTPHIAGGHTGELFF
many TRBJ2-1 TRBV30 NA TGTGCCTGGAGTGTACTGGGTTACAATGAGCAGTTCTTC CAWSVLGYNEQFF
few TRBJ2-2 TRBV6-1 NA TGTGCCACCACGGCAGGGACGAACACCGGGGAGCTGTTTTTT CATTAGTNTGELFF
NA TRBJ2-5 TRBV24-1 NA TGTGCCACCAGTGATACTTCCAGAGGGGGAGAGACCCAGTACTTC CATSDTSRGGETQYF